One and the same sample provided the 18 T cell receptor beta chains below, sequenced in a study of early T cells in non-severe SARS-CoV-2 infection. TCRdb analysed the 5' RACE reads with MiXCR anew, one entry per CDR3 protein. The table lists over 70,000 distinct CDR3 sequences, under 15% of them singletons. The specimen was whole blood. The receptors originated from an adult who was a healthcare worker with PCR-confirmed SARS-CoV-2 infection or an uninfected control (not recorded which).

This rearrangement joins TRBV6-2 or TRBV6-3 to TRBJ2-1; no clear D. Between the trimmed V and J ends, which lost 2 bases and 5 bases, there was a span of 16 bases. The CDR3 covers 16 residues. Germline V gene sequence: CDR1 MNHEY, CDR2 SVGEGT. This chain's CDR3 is CASSYTGSLGHNEQFF. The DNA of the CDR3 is TGTGCCAGCAGTTACACCGGGTCCCTAGGCCACAATGAGCAGTTCTTC.

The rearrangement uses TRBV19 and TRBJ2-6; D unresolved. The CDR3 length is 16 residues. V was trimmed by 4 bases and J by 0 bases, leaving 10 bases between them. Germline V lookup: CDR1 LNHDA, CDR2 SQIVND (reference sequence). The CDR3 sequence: CASSRSANSGANVLTF. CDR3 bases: TGTGCCAGTAGTAGGTCAGCTAACTCTGGGGCCAACGTCCTGACTTTC.

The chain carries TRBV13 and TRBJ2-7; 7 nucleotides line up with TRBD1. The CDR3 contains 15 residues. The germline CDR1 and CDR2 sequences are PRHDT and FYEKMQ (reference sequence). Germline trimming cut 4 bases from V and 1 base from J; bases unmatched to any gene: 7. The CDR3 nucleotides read TGTGCCAGCAGCTCCGGGACAGACGCTTCCTACGAGCAGTACTTC. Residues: CASSSGTDASYEQYF.

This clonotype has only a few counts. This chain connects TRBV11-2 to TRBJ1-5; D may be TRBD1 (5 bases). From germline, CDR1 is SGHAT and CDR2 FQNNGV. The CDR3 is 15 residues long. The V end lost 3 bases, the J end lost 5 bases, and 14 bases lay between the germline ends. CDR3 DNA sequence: TGTGCCAGCAGCTTTTGGCTGGGCAGGGATCAGCCCCAGCATTTT. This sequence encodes CASSFWLGRDQPQHF.

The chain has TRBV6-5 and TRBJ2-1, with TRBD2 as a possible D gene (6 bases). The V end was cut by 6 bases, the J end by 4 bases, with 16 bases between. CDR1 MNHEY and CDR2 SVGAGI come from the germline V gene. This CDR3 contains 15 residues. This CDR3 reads CASRAPVAAYNEQFF. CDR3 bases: TGTGCCAGCAGAGCCCCAGTAGCGGCATACAATGAGCAGTTCTTC.

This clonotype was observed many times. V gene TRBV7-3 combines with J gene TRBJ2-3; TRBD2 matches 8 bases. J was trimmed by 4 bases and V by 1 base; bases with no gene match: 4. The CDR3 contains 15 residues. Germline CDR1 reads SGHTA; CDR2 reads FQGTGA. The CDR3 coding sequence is TGTGCCAGCAGCTTAAGTGCGGGGGGCGCAGATACGCAGTATTTT. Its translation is CASSLSAGGADTQYF.

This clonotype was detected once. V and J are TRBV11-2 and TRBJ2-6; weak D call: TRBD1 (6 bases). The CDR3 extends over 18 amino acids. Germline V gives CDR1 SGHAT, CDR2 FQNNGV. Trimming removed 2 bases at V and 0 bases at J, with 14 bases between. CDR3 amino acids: CASSLNPGGSSGANVLTF. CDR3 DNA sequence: TGTGCCAGCAGCTTAAACCCTGGGGGCAGCTCTGGGGCCAACGTCCTGACTTTC. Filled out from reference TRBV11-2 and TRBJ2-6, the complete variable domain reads EAGVAQSPRYKIIEKRQSVAFWCNPISGHATLYWYQQILGQGPKLLIQFQNNGVVDDSQLPKDRFSAERLKGVDSTLKIQPAKLEDSAVYLCASSLNPGGSSGANVLTFGAGSRLTVL.

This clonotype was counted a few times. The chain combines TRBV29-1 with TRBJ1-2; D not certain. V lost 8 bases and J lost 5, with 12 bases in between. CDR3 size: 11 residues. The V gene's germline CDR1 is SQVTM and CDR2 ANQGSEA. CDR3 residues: CSLDEIYGYTF. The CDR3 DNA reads TGCAGCCTGGACGAAATTTATGGCTACACCTTC.

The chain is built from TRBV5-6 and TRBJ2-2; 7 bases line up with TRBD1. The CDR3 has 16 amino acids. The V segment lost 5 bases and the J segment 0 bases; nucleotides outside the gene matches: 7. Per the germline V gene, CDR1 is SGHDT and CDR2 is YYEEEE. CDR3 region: CASRAAGTANTGELFF. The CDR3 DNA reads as TGTGCCAGCAGGGCCGCTGGGACAGCGAACACCGGGGAGCTGTTTTTT.

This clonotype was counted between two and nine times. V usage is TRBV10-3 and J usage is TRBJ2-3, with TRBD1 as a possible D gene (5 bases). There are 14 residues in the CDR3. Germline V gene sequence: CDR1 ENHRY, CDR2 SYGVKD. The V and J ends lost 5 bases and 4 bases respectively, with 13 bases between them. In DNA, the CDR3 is TGTGCCATCAGTCCCTCCCAGGGTTCAGATACGCAGTATTTT. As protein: CAISPSQGSDTQYF.

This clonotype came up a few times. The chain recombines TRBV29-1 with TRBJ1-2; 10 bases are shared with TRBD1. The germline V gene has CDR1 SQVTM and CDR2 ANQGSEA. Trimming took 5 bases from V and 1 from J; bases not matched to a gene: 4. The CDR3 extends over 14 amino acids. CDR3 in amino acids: CSVPGQGINYGYTF. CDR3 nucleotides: TGCAGCGTTCCGGGACAGGGGATTAACTATGGCTACACCTTC.

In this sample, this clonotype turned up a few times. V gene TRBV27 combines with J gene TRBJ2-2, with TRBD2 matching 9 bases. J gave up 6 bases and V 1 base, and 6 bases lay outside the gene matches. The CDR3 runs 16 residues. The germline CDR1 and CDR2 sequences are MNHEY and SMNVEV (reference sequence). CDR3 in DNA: TGTGCCAGCAGTTTATTAGTTAGCGGGAGACCCGGGGAGCTGTTTTTT. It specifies CASSLLVSGRPGELFF.

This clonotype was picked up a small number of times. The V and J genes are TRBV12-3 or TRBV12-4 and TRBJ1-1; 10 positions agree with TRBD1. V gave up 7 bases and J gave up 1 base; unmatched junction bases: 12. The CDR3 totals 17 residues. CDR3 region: CASTPSGTGVPNTEAFF. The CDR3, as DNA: TGTGCCAGCACCCCCTCCGGGACAGGGGTCCCGAACACTGAAGCTTTCTTT.

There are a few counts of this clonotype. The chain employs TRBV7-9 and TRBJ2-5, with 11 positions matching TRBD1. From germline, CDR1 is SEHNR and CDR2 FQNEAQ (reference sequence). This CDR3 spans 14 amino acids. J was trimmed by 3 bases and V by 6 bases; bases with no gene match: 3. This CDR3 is CASSWTGGEETQYF. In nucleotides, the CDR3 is TGTGCCAGCAGTTGGACAGGGGGCGAAGAGACCCAGTACTTC. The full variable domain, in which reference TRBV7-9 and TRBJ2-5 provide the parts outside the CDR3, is DTGVSQNPRHKITKRGQNVTFRCDPISEHNRLYWYRQTLGQGPEFLTYFQNEAQLEKSRLLSDRFSAERPKGSFSTLEIQRTEQGDSAMYLCASSWTGGEETQYFGPGTRLLVL.

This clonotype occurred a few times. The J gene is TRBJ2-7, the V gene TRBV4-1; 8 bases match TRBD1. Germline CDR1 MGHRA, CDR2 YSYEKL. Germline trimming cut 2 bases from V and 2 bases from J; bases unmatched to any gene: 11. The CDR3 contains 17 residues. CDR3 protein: CASSQPSGQALPYEQYF. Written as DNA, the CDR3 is TGCGCCAGCAGCCAACCCTCGGGACAGGCTCTGCCCTACGAGCAGTACTTC.

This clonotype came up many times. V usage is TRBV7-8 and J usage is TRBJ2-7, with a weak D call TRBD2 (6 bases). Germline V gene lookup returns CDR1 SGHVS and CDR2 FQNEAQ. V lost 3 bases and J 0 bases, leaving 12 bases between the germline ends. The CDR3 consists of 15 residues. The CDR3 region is CASSLEASASYEQYF. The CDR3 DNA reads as TGTGCCAGCAGCTTGGAGGCTAGCGCCTCCTACGAGCAGTACTTC.

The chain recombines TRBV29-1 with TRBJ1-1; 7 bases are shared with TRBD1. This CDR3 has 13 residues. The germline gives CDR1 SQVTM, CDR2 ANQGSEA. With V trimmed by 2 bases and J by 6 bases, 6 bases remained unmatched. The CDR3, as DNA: TGCAGCGTTGAAAGATTTGGGACAGCTGAAGCTTTCTTT. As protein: CSVERFGTAEAFF.

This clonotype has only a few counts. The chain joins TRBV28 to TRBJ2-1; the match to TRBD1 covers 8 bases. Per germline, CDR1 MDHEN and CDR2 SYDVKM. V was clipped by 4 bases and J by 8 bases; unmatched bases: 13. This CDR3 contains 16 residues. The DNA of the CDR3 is TGTGCCAGCAGTTCACCCTCAGACAGGGGCGGCGATGAGCAGTTCTTC. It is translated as CASSSPSDRGGDEQFF.